The entry that follows covers one T cell receptor beta chain sequence. Antigen: not known. MiXCR was run by TCRdb on the reads, yielding one entry per CDR3 protein. The sample shows around 770,000 distinct CDR3 sequences, approximately 32% of them seen only once. The data were obtained in a study of T cell repertoires in cytomegalovirus infection. The overall study: Recently described HLA-C-restricted plus well-studied HLA-B-restricted CMV epitopes were used. It can be stated that public TCR beta signatures indicated CMV infection as well as a matching HLA type. Broader study findings: Adding up the frequency of public TCR beta families identified people who carried CMV plus the relevant HLA. HLA-C-restricted CMV clonotypes gave the most frequent clonotype in two of eight donors.

The CDR3 totals 16 residues. Germline-derived CDR1 and CDR2 are MGHRA and YSYEKL. V gave up 1 base and J gave up 7 bases; unmatched junction bases: 4. The receptor comes from a human donor in good health (CMV status not recorded). Some clones in this sample may be carry-over from other donors' samples. The chain is built from TRBV4-1 and TRBJ2-3, with 14 bases that match TRBD2. This specimen consisted of cultured CD8+ T cells from PBMCs, obtained from culture after CMV antigen stimulation. Here the CDR3 DNA reads TGCGCCAGCAGCCAAGTTGGGACTAGCGGGGGAAATACGCAGTATTTT. Translating gives CASSQVGTSGGNTQYF.